These 15 T cell receptor beta chains originate from one sample sequenced in a study of T cell changes during pregnancy in multiple sclerosis. This table comes from immunoSEQ multiplex PCR, and its TCRdb copy is limited to in-frame clones, with some not included. The sample includes about 110,000 clones, less than 95% of them seen just once. This material consisted of peripheral blood, taken before pregnancy. The receptors were sampled from a female donor with multiple sclerosis, enrolled in a pregnancy study.

The J gene is TRBJ1-3, the V gene TRBV6-1, with D hard to call. This CDR3 contains 14 residues. Germline V gives CDR1 MNHNS, CDR2 SASEGT. Trimming took off 4 bases at V and 4 bases at J, with 11 bases between the two ends. In DNA, the CDR3 is TGTGCCAGCAGTGCCACCCTAGAGGGAAACACCATATATTTT. Amino acid sequence: CASSATLEGNTIYF.

The chain uses TRBV7-8 and TRBJ2-7; the D gene is possibly TRBD1 (5 bases). Germline V gene data show CDR1 as SGHVS and CDR2 as FQNEAQ. The CDR3 loop spans 14 amino acids. Trimming took 4 bases from V and 0 from J, leaving 10 bases between them. The CDR3 protein is CASSSDSPSYEQYF. CDR3 DNA sequence: TGTGCCAGCAGCTCAGACAGTCCCTCCTACGAGCAGTACTTC.

The chain carries TRBV2 and TRBJ2-7; no clear D gene. The CDR3 is 12 residues long. Germline CDR1 is SNHLY and CDR2 is FYNNEI. Trimming took off 8 bases at V and 0 bases at J, with 8 bases between the two ends. DNA of the CDR3: TGTGCCAGCGAGGTGGGCTCCTACGAGCAGTACTTC. It encodes CASEVGSYEQYF.

V gene TRBV4-1 combines with J gene TRBJ2-7; D is possibly TRBD2 (7 bases). The germline V and J ends were trimmed by 4 bases and 3 bases, with 19 bases remaining between them. In germline, CDR1 is MGHRA, CDR2 YSYEKL. This CDR3 comprises 16 residues. For the CDR3, the DNA is TGCGCCAGCAGCCGACAAGGGGGGGCGGGGGACTACGAGCAGTACTTC. Its protein product is CASSRQGGAGDYEQYF.

The CDR3 DNA is TGTGCCAGTTGGGCAGGGGAGGGGACACCCCTCCACTTT. Translating gives CASWAGEGTPLHF. J is TRBJ1-6 and V is TRBV19; possibly TRBD1 for D (6 bases). V was trimmed by 8 bases and J by 11 bases, leaving 16 bases between them. Germline V lookup: CDR1 LNHDA, CDR2 SQIVND (reference sequence). The CDR3 length is 13 residues.

The rearrangement links TRBV5-6 to TRBJ2-1; TRBD2 matches at 14 bases. This CDR3 has 16 amino acids. CDR1 and CDR2 from the germline V gene are SGHDT and YYEEEE. After removal of 3 bases from V and 8 bases from J, the junction contained 7 bases not matched to a gene. The CDR3 loop is CASSYRTSGRRDEQFF. In DNA, the CDR3 is TGTGCCAGCAGCTACAGGACTAGCGGGAGGAGGGATGAGCAGTTCTTC.

The rearrangement links TRBV4-1 to TRBJ2-7, with TRBD2 matching over 9 bases. CDR1 and CDR2 (germline): MGHRA, YSYEKL. The length of the CDR3 is 16 residues. The V gene end was trimmed by 4 bases and the J gene end by 3 bases; junction bases not matched to a gene: 10. The CDR3 DNA follows: TGCGCCAGCAGCCCTTCCTGGACTAGCGTAGGCTACGAGCAGTACTTC. It encodes CASSPSWTSVGYEQYF.

As regards this clone: The junction shows a germline mismatch at one end, possibly a read error. V gene TRBV7-2 combines with J gene TRBJ2-2, with 8 bases fitting TRBD1. The CDR3 has 14 amino acids. The germline V gene has CDR1 SGHTA and CDR2 FQGNSA. Here the CDR3 DNA reads TGTGCCAGCAGCCTCAGGGGGCGCACCGGGGAGCTGTCTTTT. This gives the protein CASSLRGRTGELSF.

This clone has a single count. This chain uses TRBV7-3 with TRBJ1-5; a possible D gene is TRBD1 (6 bases). Trimming cost V 5 bases and J 10 bases, with 15 bases left between them. CDR3 length: 13 amino acids. CDR1 is SGHTA, CDR2 FQGTGA, per germline. The CDR3 DNA sequence: TGTGCCAGCAGCCTCACCGGACAGAGTCCCCAGCATTTT. The encoded protein is CASSLTGQSPQHF.

V is TRBV19 and J is TRBJ2-5; weak D call: TRBD1 (6 bases). The germline gives CDR1 LNHDA, CDR2 SQIVND (reference sequence). The CDR3 contains 14 residues. Trimming took off 4 bases at V and 1 base at J, with 10 bases between the two ends. CDR3 loop: CASSNRQVQETQYF. CDR3 nucleotides: TGTGCCAGTAGTAACCGACAGGTCCAAGAGACCCAGTACTTC.

This sequence joins TRBV5-3 and TRBJ1-2, with D possibly being TRBD1 (5 bases). TRBV5-3 is classed as an ORF, of uncertain function. V gave up 2 bases and J gave up 1 base, with 15 bases separating them. CDR3 length equals 16 residues. The CDR3 coding sequence is TGTGCCAGAAGCTTAATAGGGGAAAATAGTAACTATGGCTACACCTTC. It translates to CARSLIGENSNYGYTF.

The chain has TRBV7-8 and TRBJ1-1; unclear D gene. Germline V CDR1 and CDR2: SGHVS, FQNEAQ. Trimming stripped 4 bases from V and 5 bases from J, with 17 bases between. The CDR3 spans 15 residues. This CDR3 is CASSSRSGPGTEAFF. The CDR3 DNA sequence: TGTGCCAGCAGCTCTCGGTCGGGTCCGGGGACTGAAGCTTTCTTT.

In regard to this clone: One junction end does not reproduce the germline sequence, and a read error may be involved. The rearrangement joins TRBV9 to TRBJ1-2; D is perhaps TRBD1 (6 bases). The CDR3 contains 11 residues. The germline gives CDR1 SGDLS, CDR2 YYNGEE. The chain's CDR3 is CVSSARGGYTF. CDR3 DNA: TGTGTCAGCAGCGCGAGGGGGGGCTACACCTTC.

The rearrangement uses TRBV19 and TRBJ2-2; 8 positions match TRBD1. V was clipped by 8 bases and J by 5 bases; unmatched bases: 7. The CDR3 is 14 amino acids. CDR1 and CDR2 (germline): LNHDA, SQIVND (reference sequence). The CDR3 sequence is CASAQGAGTGELFF. The CDR3 region has the DNA TGTGCCAGTGCTCAGGGGGCTGGGACCGGGGAGCTGTTTTTT.

The chain recombines TRBV4-1 with TRBJ1-2; TRBD1 matches at 9 bases. Germline V CDR1 and CDR2: MGHRA, YSYEKL. The CDR3 consists of 13 residues. With V trimmed by 3 bases and J by 8 bases, 4 bases remained unmatched. For the CDR3, the DNA is TGCGCCAGCAGCCAGAGACAGGGGGAAGGCTACACCTTC. Translating gives CASSQRQGEGYTF.